This TCR beta chain comes out of a study of cytomegalovirus exposure and HLA in healthy donors. Primers included in the PCR were 60 Vbeta and 13 Jbeta primers. The protocol was immunoSEQ multiplex PCR, while the TCRdb copy is restricted to in-frame clones and leaves out a portion. The data hold around 120,000 clones, with about 85% observed a single time. Germline CDR1 reads SGHRS; CDR2 reads YFSETQ. The CDR3 runs to 15 residues. With V trimmed by 0 bases and J by 2 bases, 4 bases remained unmatched. This clonotype was sampled from a man aged 50 to 59 in good health and CMV-seronegative. Sequenced sample: PBMCs. The chain combines TRBV5-1 with TRBJ2-5; 7 bases agree with TRBD2. Written as DNA, the CDR3 is TGCGCCAGCAGCTTGGCTACTAGCGTACAAGAGACCCAGTACTTC. This codes for CASSLATSVQETQYF.